The rows below give T cell receptor beta chains drawn from one sample of a study of beta chain features in type 1 diabetes. Produced via immunoSEQ multiplex PCR; TCRdb's table is partial and in-frame only. The sample lists around 160,000 clones; 48% were seen once. Sequenced input: Tregs from blood. All receptors derive from a young man in good health. The CDR3 runs from the conserved cysteine through the conserved F or W. The D gene is left open where the match is weak. A row's size may be missing; if present it is once, few, many or a size class.

size	V	J	D	CDR3	DNA
NA	TRBV10-1	TRBJ2-5	NA	CASSEDQGQETQYF	TGCGCCAGCAGTGAGGATCAGGGCCAAGAGACCCAGTACTTC
NA	TRBV4-3	TRBJ2-5	TRBD1	CASSQGTGGSLDQETQYF	TGCGCCAGCAGCCAAGGAACAGGGGGGTCGTTAGACCAAGAGACCCAGTACTTC
NA	TRBV7-9	TRBJ2-2	NA	CASSQLVGRNTGELFF	TGTGCCAGCAGCCAACTGGTGGGGAGGAACACCGGGGAGCTGTTTTTT
NA	TRBV11-3	TRBJ2-7	TRBD2	CASSYGGGLLEQYF	TGTGCCAGCAGCTACGGCGGGGGGCTTCTCGAGCAGTACTTC
NA	TRBV19	TRBJ2-1	TRBD2	CAASGLGSYNEQFF	TGTGCCGCTTCGGGACTAGGCTCCTACAATGAGCAGTTCTTC
NA	TRBV7-2	TRBJ2-3	NA	CASSLSASIDTDTQYF	TGTGCCAGCAGCTTATCCGCGTCCATTGACACAGATACGCAGTATTTT
NA	TRBV7-9	TRBJ1-1	NA	CASSLGALGAFF	TGTGCCAGCAGCTTGGGGGCTTTAGGAGCTTTCTTT
NA	TRBV19	TRBJ1-1	TRBD1	CASSLTGTNTEAFF	TGTGCCAGTAGTCTGACAGGGACGAACACTGAAGCTTTCTTT
few	TRBV18	TRBJ2-7	NA	CASSPPSEVYEQYF	TGTGCCAGCTCACCACCGTCGGAGGTATACGAGCAGTACTTC
NA	TRBV18	TRBJ1-6	NA	CASSPSQRGSPLHF	TGTGCCAGCTCACCGTCCCAGAGAGGTTCACCCCTCCACTTT
few	TRBV6-1	TRBJ2-3	TRBD1	CASMVQGVPTDTQYF	TGTGCCAGCATGGTACAGGGGGTCCCCACAGATACGCAGTATTTT